Included here is one T cell receptor beta chain sequence, with context. Its antigen is undetermined. Clones were sequenced by immunoSEQ multiplex PCR, and TCRdb holds only the in-frame ones, with some missing. This table holds tens of thousands of clones, around 84% found once. The data originate from a study of T cells in localized non-small cell lung cancer. The CDR3 is 14 amino acids. From germline, CDR1 is LNHDA and CDR2 SQIVND (reference sequence). V was shortened by 3 bases and J by 0 bases, with 8 bases between the two germline ends. The study's findings and limits: Exceeding tumor, uninvolved adjacent lung had the highest T cell clonality.

The chain links TRBV19 to TRBJ1-1; the D is unclear. The sequence came from a female donor older than 55 with stage I lung adenocarcinoma. Sample: peripheral blood, taken before any cancer treatment. The CDR3 here is CASSMDWMNTEAFF. The DNA for the CDR3 is TGTGCCAGTAGTATGGATTGGATGAACACTGAAGCTTTCTTT.